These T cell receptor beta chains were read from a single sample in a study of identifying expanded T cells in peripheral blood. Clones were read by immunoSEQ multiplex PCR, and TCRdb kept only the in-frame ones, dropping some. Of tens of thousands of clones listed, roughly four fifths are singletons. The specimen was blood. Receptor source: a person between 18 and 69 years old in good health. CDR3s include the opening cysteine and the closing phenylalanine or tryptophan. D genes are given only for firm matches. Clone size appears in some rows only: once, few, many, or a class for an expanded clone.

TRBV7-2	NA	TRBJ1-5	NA	TGTGCCAGCAGCTTCACCGGGGCTAGCAATCAGCCCCAGCATTTT	CASSFTGASNQPQHF
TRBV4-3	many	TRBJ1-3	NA	TGCGCCAGCAGCCAAGGGGGACCGATCTCTGGAAACACCATATATTTT	CASSQGGPISGNTIYF
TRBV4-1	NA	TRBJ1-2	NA	TGCGCCAGCAGCCAAGAGACGGGGGGCTATGGCTACACCTTC	CASSQETGGYGYTF
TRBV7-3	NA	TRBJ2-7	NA	TGTGCCAGCAGCTCCGACAGCGCTTCCTACGAGCAGTACTTC	CASSSDSASYEQYF
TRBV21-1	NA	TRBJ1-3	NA	TGTGCCAGCAGCAAAGGACCCCGGGACAGCTCTGGAAACACCATATATTTT	CASSKGPRDSSGNTIYF
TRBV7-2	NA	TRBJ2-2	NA	TGTGCCAGCAGCTTAGCTTCTAGCTCCTACACCGGGGAGCTGTTTTTT	CASSLASSSYTGELFF
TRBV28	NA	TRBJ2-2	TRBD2	TGTGCCAGCACCAAGGGACTAGCGGGAACCGGGGAGCTGTTTTTT	CASTKGLAGTGELFF
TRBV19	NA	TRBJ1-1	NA	TGTGCCAGCATGAAACAGGGCTTAGCTTTCTTT	CASMKQGLAFF
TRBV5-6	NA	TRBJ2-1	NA	TGTGCCAGCAGCTTGGGCGGGACTGGGTACAATGAGCAGTTCTTC	CASSLGGTGYNEQFF
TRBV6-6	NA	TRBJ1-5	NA	TGTGCCAGCAGTTACGCAGGGGATCGCAATCAGCCCCAGCATTTT	CASSYAGDRNQPQHF
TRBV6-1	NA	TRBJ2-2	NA	TGTGCCAGCAGTGAAGCAAGGTCCGGGGAGCTGTTTTTT	CASSEARSGELFF
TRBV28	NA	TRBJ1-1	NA	TGTGCCAGCAGTTTTCGACAGATGAACACTGAAGCTTTCTTT	CASSFRQMNTEAFF
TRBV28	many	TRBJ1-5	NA	TGTGCCAGCAGACTATCCCGCGGCAATCAGCCCCAGCATTTT	CASRLSRGNQPQHF
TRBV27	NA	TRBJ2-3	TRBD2	TGTGCCAGCAGTTCCGCCGTGGGACTAGCGGGAGGCTCAACGCAGTATTTT	CASSSAVGLAGGSTQYF
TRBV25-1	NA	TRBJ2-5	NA	TGTGCCAGCAGTGAATACCTAACAGGGACCGAAGAGACCCAGTACTTC	CASSEYLTGTEETQYF